Below, 9 T cell receptor beta chains from the same sample are listed, as sequenced in a study of CD8 T cells in Susac syndrome. Random hexamers were used to reverse transcribe an amount of roughly 0.5 to 1 ug RNA. TCRdb reanalysed the immunoSEQ multiplex PCR reads using MiXCR and keeps one entry per CDR3 protein. The sample gives 100,000 to 150,000 distinct CDR3 sequences, 85% to 95% of which show up once; roughly 0.33% is in the top ten. Sample: CD8+ T cells from PBMCs. The receptors shown here come from a human donor with multiple sclerosis.

The J gene is TRBJ1-5, the V gene TRBV5-1; D might be TRBD1 (5 bases). The CDR3 loop spans 19 amino acids. Between the trimmed V and J ends, which lost 3 bases and 0 bases, there was a span of 22 bases. Germline lookup yields CDR1 SGHRS and CDR2 YFSETQ. The CDR3 loop is CASSWAPGRQDNSNQPQHF. The CDR3 bases are TGCGCCAGCAGCTGGGCACCAGGACGGCAGGACAATAGCAATCAGCCCCAGCATTTT.

This chain joins TRBV5-6 and TRBJ1-4; TRBD1 aligns across 10 bases. The CDR3 contains 14 residues. CDR1 SGHDT and CDR2 YYEEEE come from the germline V gene. Losses at the gene ends were 4 bases for V and 11 bases for J; bases not matched to a gene: 8. The CDR3 sequence is CASSPGTGVSKLFF. CDR3 coding DNA: TGTGCCAGCAGCCCCGGGACAGGGGTTTCGAAACTGTTTTTT.

The rearrangement links TRBV5-1 to TRBJ1-5; D uncertain. CDR3 length: 14 residues. Germline CDR1 reads SGHRS; CDR2 reads YFSETQ. V lost 2 bases, J lost 6 bases, and 12 bases lay in between. The CDR3, as DNA: TGCGCCAGCAGCTTAGTGCCGGACCGTCAGCCCCAGCATTTT. Translated, it gives CASSLVPDRQPQHF.

The chain is built from TRBV10-3 and TRBJ1-2, with a weak D call TRBD1 (5 bases). V was cut by 3 bases and J by 2 bases, with 7 bases left in between. CDR1 is ENHRY, CDR2 SYGVKD, per germline. The CDR3 covers 13 residues. The CDR3 loop is CAISDGGNYGYTF. The CDR3 DNA is TGTGCCATCAGTGATGGGGGGAACTATGGCTACACCTTC.

The J gene is TRBJ2-5, the V gene TRBV6-5; 8 positions agree with TRBD1. In germline, CDR1 is MNHEY, CDR2 SVGAGI. There are 14 residues in the CDR3. J was trimmed by 4 bases and V by 6 bases; bases with no gene match: 7. CDR3 DNA: TGTGCCAGCAGGCCCAGGGGGCGCCCAGAGACCCAGTACTTC. The encoded protein is CASRPRGRPETQYF.

The chain joins TRBV27 to TRBJ2-7; D uncertain. CDR1 and CDR2 (germline): MNHEY, SMNVEV (reference sequence). V dropped 3 bases and J dropped 0 bases, with 6 bases sitting between them. The CDR3 runs 13 residues. In nucleotides, the CDR3 is TGTGCCAGCAGTTTGCTCCACTCCTACGAGCAGTACTTC. Its protein is CASSLLHSYEQYF.

V gene TRBV3-1 combines with J gene TRBJ1-1; D remains unclear. Trimming pared 0 bases from V and 0 bases from J, leaving 8 bases between. The CDR3 has 15 amino acids. Per the germline V gene, CDR1 is LGHDT and CDR2 is YNNKEL (reference sequence). The CDR3 DNA follows: TGTGCCAGCAGCCAAGATCGGGAGATGAACACTGAAGCTTTCTTT. Translation: CASSQDREMNTEAFF. Combining the CDR3 with reference TRBV3-1 and TRBJ1-1 gives the whole variable domain DTAVSQTPKYLVTQMGNDKSIKCEQNLGHDTMYWYKQDSKKFLKIMFSYNNKELIINETVPNRFSPKSPDKAHLNLHINSLELGDSAVYFCASSQDREMNTEAFFGQGTRLTVV.

In the case of this clonotype: The junction differs from germline at one of its ends, possibly a read error. The chain has TRBV6-5 and TRBJ1-1, with 10 nucleotides matching TRBD1. The CDR3 loop spans 14 amino acids. Per the germline V gene, CDR1 is MNHEY and CDR2 is SVGAGI. CDR3 protein: CASSPGTGVTEAFF. The CDR3 nucleotides are TGTGCCAGCAGCCCCGGGACAGGGGTTACTGAAGCCTTCTTT.

The chain joins TRBV24-1 to TRBJ2-7; 8 positions match TRBD1. V trimming: 4 bases; J trimming: 3 bases; junction bases outside the gene matches: 4. Per the germline V gene, CDR1 is KGHDR and CDR2 is SFDVKD. The CDR3 is 14 amino acids. Here the CDR3 DNA reads TGTGCCACCAGTGAACCCGGGACAGGCTACGAGCAGTACTTC. Translating it yields CATSEPGTGYEQYF.